The 13 T cell receptor beta chains given below trace back to one sample, sequenced in a study of T cells after yellow fever vaccination. TCRdb re-analysed the 5' RACE reads in MiXCR, keeping a single row per CDR3 protein. The sample lists about 46,000 distinct CDR3 sequences, 5% to 8% occurring once. Sequences were derived from PBMCs, either bulk or a sorted T-cell subset (CD4+, CD8+, memory, or dextramer-sorted; not recorded which), sampled 45 days after the yellow fever booster vaccination. Source of these receptors: a young man who received the YFV17D yellow fever vaccine.

This clonotype showed up just a few times. The chain has TRBV28 and TRBJ2-1; tentatively, D is TRBD1 or TRBD2 (5 bases each). Germline V gives CDR1 MDHEN, CDR2 SYDVKM. The CDR3 totals 14 residues. Trimming took off 6 bases at V and 5 bases at J, with 14 bases between the two ends. CDR3: CASSDGTKNNEQFF. CDR3 nucleotide sequence: TGTGCCAGCAGCGACGGGACCAAAAACAATGAGCAGTTCTTC.

J is TRBJ2-1 and V is TRBV19; no definite D call. Germline loops: CDR1 LNHDA, CDR2 SQIVND (reference sequence). This CDR3 comprises 13 residues. Between the trimmed V and J ends, which lost 7 bases and 3 bases, there was a span of 10 bases. CDR3: CASTSTGYNEQFF. Here the CDR3 DNA reads TGTGCCAGTACCTCGACGGGCTACAATGAGCAGTTCTTC.

This clonotype has a handful of counts. The rearrangement links TRBV11-2 to TRBJ1-1; 8 bases are shared with TRBD1. The CDR3 is 14 amino acids. V shed 5 bases and J 5 bases; nucleotides not matched to a gene: 7. Germline-derived CDR1 and CDR2 are SGHAT and FQNNGV. This CDR3 is CASSPRQGKTEAFF. DNA of the CDR3: TGTGCCAGCAGCCCCAGACAGGGGAAGACTGAAGCTTTCTTT.

At least ten counts were recorded for this clonotype. The V call is TRBV27, the J call TRBJ2-7; the D call may be TRBD1 or TRBD2 (6 bases each). Trimming left V 8 bases short and J 3 bases short, with 11 bases between. The length of the CDR3 is 12 residues. Per germline, CDR1 MNHEY and CDR2 SMNVEV (reference sequence). CDR3 nucleotide sequence: TGTGCCAGCGGAGGGGGGAGCTACGAGCAGTACTTC. It encodes CASGGGSYEQYF.

This clonotype occurred many times. The chain links TRBV27 to TRBJ1-2, with D unresolved. With 6 bases removed from V and 8 bases from J, the gap between germline ends came to 19 bases. Germline V gene sequence: CDR1 MNHEY, CDR2 SMNVEV (reference sequence). The length of the CDR3 is 14 residues. This CDR3 reads CASSPSSGVKGYTF. The CDR3 DNA is TGTGCCAGCAGCCCCTCGTCCGGGGTGAAGGGCTACACCTTC.

This clonotype appeared many times. The chain employs TRBV7-2 and TRBJ2-1, with D hard to call. Germline assignment: CDR1 SGHTA and CDR2 FQGNSA. V was trimmed by 2 bases and J by 7 bases, leaving 9 bases between them. The CDR3 totals 13 residues. The DNA of the CDR3 is TGTGCCAGCAGCTTACGGAGTGGGAATGAGCAGTTCTTC. It translates to CASSLRSGNEQFF.

This clonotype was observed at least ten times. V gene TRBV29-1 combines with J gene TRBJ1-5, with D perhaps TRBD1 (5 bases). The germline V gene encodes CDR1 SQVTM and CDR2 ANQGSEA. Trimming took off 6 bases at V and 5 bases at J, with 20 bases between the two ends. This CDR3 region has 15 residues. CDR3 in DNA: TGCAGCGTCGTGTTGGCGGGGGGAAGCGATCAGCCCCAGCATTTT. It encodes CSVVLAGGSDQPQHF.

This rearrangement joins TRBV5-6 to TRBJ2-6; D gene ambiguous. The CDR3 is made up of 17 amino acids. The V gene lost 2 bases and the J gene lost 0 bases, with 12 bases spanning the gap. CDR1 and CDR2 from the germline V gene are SGHDT and YYEEEE. The CDR3 region is CASSFTKASSGANVLTF. For the CDR3, the DNA is TGTGCCAGCAGCTTTACGAAAGCTAGCTCTGGGGCCAACGTCCTGACTTTC.

The chain employs TRBV7-2 and TRBJ2-1, with 7 bases fitting TRBD2. CDR3 length: 16 amino acids. Germline CDR1 reads SGHTA; CDR2 reads FQGNSA. V shed 1 base, J shed 8 bases, and the junction held 11 bases outside the gene matches. The DNA of the CDR3 is TGTGCCAGCAGCTTAGTACTCCGCGGGAGTCTCGATGAGCAGTTCTTC. This codes for CASSLVLRGSLDEQFF.

This clonotype has just a few counts. This rearrangement joins TRBV6-2 or TRBV6-3 to TRBJ1-1, with TRBD1 as a possible D gene (6 bases). The CDR3 contains 16 residues. The germline V gene encodes CDR1 MNHEY and CDR2 SVGEGT. The germline V and J ends were trimmed by 2 bases and 6 bases, with 19 bases remaining between them. The CDR3 sequence: CASSYPLTGGNSEAFF. The CDR3 DNA sequence: TGTGCCAGCAGTTACCCTCTGACAGGTGGGAATTCTGAAGCTTTCTTT.

To note about this clonotype: The germline gene is not matched at one end of the junction; a read error may be the cause. The V call is TRBV7-7, the J call TRBJ2-1; 7 nucleotides match TRBD2. This CDR3 comprises 14 residues. Germline values: CDR1 SSHAT, CDR2 FNYEAQ (reference sequence). The CDR3 loop reads CARSLDGGGNEQFF. CDR3 nucleotide sequence: TGTGCCAGAAGCTTAGATGGCGGGGGCAATGAGCAGTTCTTC.

V is TRBV5-5 and J is TRBJ2-4; D may be TRBD1 (6 bases). V was trimmed by 4 bases and J by 0 bases, leaving 11 bases between them. Germline CDR1 is SGHKS and CDR2 is YYEKEE (reference sequence). The CDR3 spans 15 residues. Here the CDR3 DNA reads TGTGCCAGCAGCGGGACACAACTAGCCAAAAACATTCAGTACTTC. Amino acid sequence: CASSGTQLAKNIQYF.

This clonotype was seen once. A much larger clone differs from this one at a single base, so this may be a read error. Written as DNA, the CDR3 is TGTGCCAGCAGCTTAAGAGCGGGCACCGGGGAGCTGTTTTTT. This translates into CASSLRAGTGELFF. The V gene is TRBV11-2, the J gene TRBJ2-2; maybe TRBD2 (6 bases). This CDR3 is built from 14 residues. The germline CDR1 and CDR2 sequences are SGHAT and FQNNGV. The ends were cut back, 2 bases at V and 4 bases at J, with 8 bases in the middle.